The T cell receptor beta chain under discussion was sequenced for a study of OX40 agonist ivuxolimab in advanced cancers. Some background on the complete study: Ivuxolimab was an agonistic, fully human IgG2 monoclonal antibody directed against OX40 (CD134), a costimulatory receptor. Partial responses were achieved by three dose-escalation patients, of whom one had hepatocellular carcinoma and two had cutaneous melanoma. The dose-escalation cohort was about 87% male with a mean age of about 65 years, ranging from 23 to 79. Peripheral TCRbeta sequencing aimed to test whether ivuxolimab altered TCR sequence diversity and caused clonal T-cell expansion. Patients were allowed to have had prior anti-PD-1, anti-PD-L1 or anti-CTLA-4 therapy, and around 41% of the dose-escalation patients had previously received checkpoint inhibitors. The monotherapy dose-escalation portion (N ≈ 56 patients) of the phase I ivuxolimab trial is reported in the paper. Among the 52 dose-escalation patients, approximately 20 had hepatocellular carcinoma, roughly 15 melanoma, 9 renal cell carcinoma and 9 head and neck cancer. Intravenous ivuxolimab was administered to patients every 2 weeks at six dose levels: 0.01, 0.1, 0.3, 1.5, 3 and 10 mg/kg. On the study overall, not on this receptor specifically: At doses of 0.1 to 3.0 mg/kg, clonal expansion of both CD4+ and CD8+ T cells in blood was seen between baseline and week 6. After ivuxolimab, CD8+ T cells had more expanded clones than CD4+ T cells on average. The antigen specificity of the clonally expanded peripheral T cells was not determined. Low levels of normalized T-cell clonal expansion were also seen in some nonresponding patients. In partial responders in the 0.1-3.0 mg/kg groups, normalized peripheral clonal expansion was found to be among the lowest, especially among CD8+ T cells.

Details on this clone: Its antigen remains unidentified. One base away there is no much larger clone; base qualities are not given.

The trial excluded patients who had a history of autoimmune disease or were on systemic immunosuppression. Peripheral blood for TCR sequencing was collected from all dose cohorts at baseline, on cycle 4 day 1, and on cycle 7 day 1. The samples were drawn from a first-in-human, open-label, multicenter phase I dose-escalation trial of ivuxolimab. Adults with locally advanced or metastatic melanoma, renal cell carcinoma, hepatocellular carcinoma or head and neck squamous cell carcinoma were enrolled in the trial. CD4+ and CD8+ T cells were sorted separately from peripheral blood before TCR sequencing. According to the germline V gene, CDR1 reads SGHVS and CDR2 reads FNYEAQ. The junction carries 10 bases between V and J, which are trimmed by 3 bases and 2 bases respectively. The CDR3 runs 14 amino acids, cysteine and phenylalanine included. The kept DNA is CDR3 alone, 42 bases in frame from the first base.

Genomic DNA was isolated from the sorted cells so that the TCRbeta CDR3 region could be sequenced. TCRbeta CDR3 regions were sequenced using the immunoSEQ Assay. What TCRdb holds here is the immuneACCESS table cut down to in-frame rearrangements. Part of the clones is not present; checked against another copy, under half of the missing clones reflect an unresolved V gene, and the others are unexplained. For this sample the table gives about 13,000 clones, of which 67% were detected only once. Jointly, the top ten make up around a quarter of the sample. Here the sequenced sample was CD4+ or CD8+ T cells sorted from blood, taken in a trial of the OX40 agonist ivuxolimab. Recombination joined TRBV7-6 with TRBJ2-5, with the D segment identity uncertain. This TCR was sampled from an adult with an advanced solid tumor such as melanoma, head and neck, liver or kidney cancer. The CDR3 here reads CASSFYDNQETQYF. Here is the DNA: TGTGCCAGCAGCTTTTACGACAATCAAGAGACCCAGTACTTC.